A single T cell receptor (beta chain) is shown here with its context. What it binds is not known. The data were obtained in a study of shared clonotypes between healthy human individuals. General study findings and limits: Despite large depth, rarefaction showed incomplete sorted-subset sequencing. Relative to memory subsets, naive subsets generally showed larger estimated richness.

Per germline, CDR1 MNHNY and CDR2 SVGAGI (reference sequence). V gave up 6 bases and J gave up 4 bases; unmatched junction bases: 7. This CDR3 has 16 amino acids. The data were produced by immunoSEQ multiplex PCR, yet TCRdb's version contains in-frame clones alone and is incomplete. Of about 2 million clones listed, over 85% are singletons. Sequencing was performed on naive CD4+ T cells sorted from blood. The subset: CD45RA+ positively selected. The gene calls are TRBV6-6 and TRBJ2-5, with 14 bases aligning to TRBD2. The receptor was isolated from a man between 18 and 35 years old in good health. The CDR3 DNA reads TGTGCCAGCAGCACACTGGGACTAGCGGGAGTAGAGACCCAGTACTTC. Encoded protein: CASSTLGLAGVETQYF.